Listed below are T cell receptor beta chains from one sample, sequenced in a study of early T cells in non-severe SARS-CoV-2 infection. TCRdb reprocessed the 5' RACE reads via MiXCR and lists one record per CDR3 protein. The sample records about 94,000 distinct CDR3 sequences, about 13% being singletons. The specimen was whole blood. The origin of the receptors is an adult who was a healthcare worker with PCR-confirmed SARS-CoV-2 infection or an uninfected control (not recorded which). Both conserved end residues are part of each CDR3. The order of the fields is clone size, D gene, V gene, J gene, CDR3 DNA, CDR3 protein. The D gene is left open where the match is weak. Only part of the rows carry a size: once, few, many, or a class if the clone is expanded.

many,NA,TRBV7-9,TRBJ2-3,TGTGCCAGTAACCCGGGGGACAGCTCCACAGATACGCAGTATTTT,CASNPGDSSTDTQYF
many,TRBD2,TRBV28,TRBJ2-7,TGTGCCAGCCAGCCCCCTAAACGGGGGGGGTATGACGAGCAGTACTTC,CASQPPKRGGYDEQYF
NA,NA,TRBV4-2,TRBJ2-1,TGTGCCAGCAGCCAAGACAGCAGTGAGCAGTTCTTC,CASSQDSSEQFF
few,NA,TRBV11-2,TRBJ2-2,TGTGCCAGCAGCGCCGCACTAGCAACCGGGGAGCTGTTTTTT,CASSAALATGELFF
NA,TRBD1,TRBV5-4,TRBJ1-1,TGTGCCAGCAGCCTACCCCGGACAGGAGTATCGAACACTGAAGCTTTCTTT,CASSLPRTGVSNTEAFF
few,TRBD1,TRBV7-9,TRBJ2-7,TGTGCCAGCAGCAGGGGGCGCAGCTCCTACGAGCAGTACTTC,CASSRGRSSYEQYF
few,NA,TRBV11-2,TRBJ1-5,TGTGCCAGCAGCTTAGTCCCCGCGGAGCAGCCCCAGCATTTT,CASSLVPAEQPQHF
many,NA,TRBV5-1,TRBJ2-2,TGCGCCAGCAGCTTGGGACAAAACACCGGGGAGCTGTTTTTT,CASSLGQNTGELFF
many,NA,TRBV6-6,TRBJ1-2,TGTGCCAGCAGTTACTCTATTTCGAGGAGGGATGGCTACACCTTC,CASSYSISRRDGYTF
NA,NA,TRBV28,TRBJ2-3,TGTGTCAGCAGTTTCTCAACCGTCACAGATACGCAGTATTTT,CVSSFSTVTDTQYF
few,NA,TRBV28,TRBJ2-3,TGTGCCAGCAGTTACCCGGGGGGCCGAGGCGATACGCAGTATTTT,CASSYPGGRGDTQYF
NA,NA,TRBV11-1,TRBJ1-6,TGTGCCAGCAGCTTCACACGGGGTCCACCCCTCCACTTT,CASSFTRGPPLHF
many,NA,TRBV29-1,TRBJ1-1,TGCAGCGTTGTTGTTACTGAAGCTTTCTTT,CSVVVTEAFF
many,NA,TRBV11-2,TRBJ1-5,TGTGCCAGCAGCTTAGTTACAAATCAGCCCCAGCATTTT,CASSLVTNQPQHF
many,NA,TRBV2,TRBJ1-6,TGTGCCAGCATGTCCCAGGGGTCTAATTCACCCCTCCACTTT,CASMSQGSNSPLHF
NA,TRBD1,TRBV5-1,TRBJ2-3,TGCGCCAGCTCGCGGACAGGACTCACAGATACGCAGTATTTT,CASSRTGLTDTQYF
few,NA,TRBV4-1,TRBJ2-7,TGCGCCAGCAGCCAAGTTGGGGGCCGGGACGAGCAGTACTTC,CASSQVGGRDEQYF
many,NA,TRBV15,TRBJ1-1,TGTGCCACCAGCAAAACATTAATGGGAGCGGGGAACACTGAAGCTTTCTTT,CATSKTLMGAGNTEAFF
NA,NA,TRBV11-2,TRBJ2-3,TGTGCCAGCAGCTTTCAGGACTTTCCGACAGATACGCAGTATTTT,CASSFQDFPTDTQYF
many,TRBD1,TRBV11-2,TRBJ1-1,TGTGCCAGCAGACCTACAGGGGGAAGGGTCACTGAAGCTTTCTTT,CASRPTGGRVTEAFF
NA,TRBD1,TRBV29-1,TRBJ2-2,TGCAGCGCCTTCCCGGGACAGGGAACCGGGGAGCTGTTTTTT,CSAFPGQGTGELFF
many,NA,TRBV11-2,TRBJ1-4,TGTGCCAGCAGCTTATCTACCTGGGCGGGGGATAATGAAAAACTGTTTTTT,CASSLSTWAGDNEKLFF
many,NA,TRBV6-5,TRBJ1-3,TGTGCCAGCAGTGGGAGGGGGGCGACTGGAAACACCATATATTTT,CASSGRGATGNTIYF
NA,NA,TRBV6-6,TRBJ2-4,TGTGCCAGCAGTTACTCTCCCGGAACCAAAAACATTCAGTACTTC,CASSYSPGTKNIQYF
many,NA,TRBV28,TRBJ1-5,TGTGCCAGCAGTTTGAGTACAGCTAGCAATCAGCCCCAGCATTTT,CASSLSTASNQPQHF
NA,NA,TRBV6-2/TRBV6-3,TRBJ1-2,TGTGCCAGCAGTTACCAGCTAGCAGGCTATGGCTACACCTTC,CASSYQLAGYGYTF